Included here is one T cell receptor (beta chain) sequence, with context. These data come from a study of T cells in localized non-small cell lung cancer. V lost 1 base and J 2 bases, leaving 6 bases between the germline ends. CDR3 size: 13 residues. Per germline, CDR1 SGHNT and CDR2 YENEEA. The repertoire was sequenced with immunoSEQ multiplex PCR; TCRdb's copy has only in-frame clones and lacks some. The profile covers 15,000 to 20,000 clones, with about 89% appearing a single time and 3% to 4% taken by the ten largest. The chain is built from TRBV11-3 and TRBJ2-7; no reliable D call. The source was peripheral blood, collected before any cancer treatment. The receptor was isolated from a male donor aged 60 or older with stage II squamous cell lung carcinoma. CDR3 nucleotide sequence: TGTGCCAGCAGCTTAGGGACCACCTACGAGCAGTACTTC. The encoded protein is CASSLGTTYEQYF.